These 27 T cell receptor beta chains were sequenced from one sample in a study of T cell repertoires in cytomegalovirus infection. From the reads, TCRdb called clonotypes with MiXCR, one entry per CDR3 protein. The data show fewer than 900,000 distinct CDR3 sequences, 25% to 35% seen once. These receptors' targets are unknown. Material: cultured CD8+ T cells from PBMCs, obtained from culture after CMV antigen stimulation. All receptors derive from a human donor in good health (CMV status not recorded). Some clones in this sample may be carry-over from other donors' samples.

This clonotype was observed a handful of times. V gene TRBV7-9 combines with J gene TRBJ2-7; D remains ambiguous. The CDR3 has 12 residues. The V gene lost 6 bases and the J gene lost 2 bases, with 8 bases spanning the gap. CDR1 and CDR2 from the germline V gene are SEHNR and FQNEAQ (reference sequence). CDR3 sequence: CASSHGPYEQYV. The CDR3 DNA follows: TGTGCCAGCAGTCACGGACCCTACGAGCAGTACGTC.

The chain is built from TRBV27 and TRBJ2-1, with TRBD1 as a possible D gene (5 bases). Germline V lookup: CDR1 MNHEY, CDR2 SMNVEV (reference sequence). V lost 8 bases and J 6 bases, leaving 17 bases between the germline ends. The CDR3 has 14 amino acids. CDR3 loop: CASSLQELANEQFF. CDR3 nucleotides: TGTGCCAGCTCGTTACAGGAATTGGCCAATGAGCAGTTCTTC.

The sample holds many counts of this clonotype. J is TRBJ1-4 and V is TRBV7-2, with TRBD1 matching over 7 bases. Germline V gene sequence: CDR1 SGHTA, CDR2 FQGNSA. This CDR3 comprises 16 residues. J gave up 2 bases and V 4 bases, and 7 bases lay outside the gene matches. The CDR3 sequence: CASSSGQTGTNEKLFF. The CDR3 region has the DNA TGTGCCAGCAGCTCGGGACAGACGGGGACTAATGAAAAACTGTTTTTT.

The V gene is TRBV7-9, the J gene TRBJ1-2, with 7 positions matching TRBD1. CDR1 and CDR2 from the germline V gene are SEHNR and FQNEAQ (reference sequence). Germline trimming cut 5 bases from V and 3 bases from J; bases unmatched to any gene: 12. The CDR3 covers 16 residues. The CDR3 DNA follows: TGTGCCAGCAGCCCGTGGCAGGGGGATCCTTACTATGGCTACACCTTC. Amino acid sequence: CASSPWQGDPYYGYTF.

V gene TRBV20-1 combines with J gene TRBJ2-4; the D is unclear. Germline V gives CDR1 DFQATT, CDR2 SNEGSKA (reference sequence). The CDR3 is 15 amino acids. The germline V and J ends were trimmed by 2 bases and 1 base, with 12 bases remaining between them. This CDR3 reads CSARNRLTAKNIQYF. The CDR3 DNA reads TGCAGTGCTAGAAACCGACTCACGGCCAAAAACATTCAGTACTTC.

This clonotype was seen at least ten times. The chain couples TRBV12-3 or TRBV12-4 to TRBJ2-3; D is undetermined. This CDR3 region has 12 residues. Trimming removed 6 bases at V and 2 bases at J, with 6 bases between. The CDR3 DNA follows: TGTGCCAGCAGAACACTCACAGATACGCAGTATTTT. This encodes CASRTLTDTQYF.

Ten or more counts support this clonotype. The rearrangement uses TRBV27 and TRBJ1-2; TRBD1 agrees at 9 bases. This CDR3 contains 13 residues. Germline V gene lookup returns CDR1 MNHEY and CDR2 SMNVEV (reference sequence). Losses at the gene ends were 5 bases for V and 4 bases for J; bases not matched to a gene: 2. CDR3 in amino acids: CASSRQGGYGYTF. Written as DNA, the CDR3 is TGTGCCAGCAGTAGACAGGGGGGCTATGGCTACACCTTC.

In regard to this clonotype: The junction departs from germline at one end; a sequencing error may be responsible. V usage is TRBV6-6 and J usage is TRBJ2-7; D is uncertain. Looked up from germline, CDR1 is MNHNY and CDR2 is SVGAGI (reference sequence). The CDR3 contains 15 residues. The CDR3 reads CTSSEFATPSYEQYF. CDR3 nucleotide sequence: TGTACCAGCAGTGAGTTTGCGACACCCTCCTACGAGCAGTACTTC.

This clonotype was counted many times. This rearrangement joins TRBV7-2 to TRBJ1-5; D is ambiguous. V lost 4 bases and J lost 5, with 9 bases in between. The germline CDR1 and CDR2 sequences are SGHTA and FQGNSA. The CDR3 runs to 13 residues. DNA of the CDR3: TGTGCCAGCAGCTCGACACGGGATCAGCCCCAGCATTTT. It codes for CASSSTRDQPQHF.

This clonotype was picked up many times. The CDR3 region is CASSLLGTDDTEAFF. The CDR3 bases are TGTGCCAGCAGCTTATTGGGGACAGATGATACTGAAGCTTTCTTT. The chain carries TRBV7-6 and TRBJ1-1, with TRBD1 identical over 7 bases. CDR1 and CDR2 from the germline V gene are SGHVS and FNYEAQ. The CDR3 is 15 amino acids. With V trimmed by 2 bases and J by 5 bases, 8 bases remained unmatched.

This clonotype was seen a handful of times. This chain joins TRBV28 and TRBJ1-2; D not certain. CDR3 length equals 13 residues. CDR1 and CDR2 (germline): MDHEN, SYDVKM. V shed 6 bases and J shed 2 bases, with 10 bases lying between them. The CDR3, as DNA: TGTGCCAGCAGCCCCTGGTCAAACTATGGCTACACCTTC. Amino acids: CASSPWSNYGYTF.

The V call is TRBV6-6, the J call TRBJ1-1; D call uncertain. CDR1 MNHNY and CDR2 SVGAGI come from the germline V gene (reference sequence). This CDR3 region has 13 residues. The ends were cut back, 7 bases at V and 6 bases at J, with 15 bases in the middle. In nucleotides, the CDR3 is TGTGCCAGCACCCCGGGAGTACTGGCTGAAGCTTTCTTT. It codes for CASTPGVLAEAFF.

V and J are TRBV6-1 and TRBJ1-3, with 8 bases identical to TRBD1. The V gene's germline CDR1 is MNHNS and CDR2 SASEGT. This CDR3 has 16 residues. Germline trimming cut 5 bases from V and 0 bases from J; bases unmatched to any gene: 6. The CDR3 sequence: CASSYTGQGSGNTIYF. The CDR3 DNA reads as TGTGCCAGCAGTTATACAGGACAGGGCTCTGGAAACACCATATATTTT.

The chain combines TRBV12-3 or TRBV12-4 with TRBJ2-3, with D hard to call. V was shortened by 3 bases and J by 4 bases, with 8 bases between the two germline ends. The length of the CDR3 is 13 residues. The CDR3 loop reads CASSLRPADTQYF. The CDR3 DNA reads TGTGCCAGCAGTTTGAGGCCGGCAGATACGCAGTATTTT.

CDR3 amino acids: CASSIKGKASPLHF. The CDR3 DNA is TGTGCCAGTAGTATAAAGGGAAAAGCTTCACCCCTCCACTTT. The chain recombines TRBV19 with TRBJ1-6; no definite D call. CDR3 length: 14 residues. Germline values: CDR1 LNHDA, CDR2 SQIVND (reference sequence). V was cut by 2 bases and J by 9 bases, with 11 bases left in between. The full variable domain, with the rest looked up from reference TRBV19 and TRBJ1-6, is DGGITQSPKYLFRKEGQNVTLSCEQNLNHDAMYWYRQDPGQGLRLIYYSQIVNDFQKGDIAEGYSVSREKKESFPLTVTSAQKNPTAFYLCASSIKGKASPLHFGNGTRLTVT.

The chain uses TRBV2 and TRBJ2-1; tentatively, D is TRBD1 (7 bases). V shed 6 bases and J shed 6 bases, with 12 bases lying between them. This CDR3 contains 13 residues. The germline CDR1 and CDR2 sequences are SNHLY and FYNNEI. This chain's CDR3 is CASRGGGFNEQFF. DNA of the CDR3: TGTGCCAGCAGAGGAGGGGGCTTCAATGAGCAGTTCTTC.

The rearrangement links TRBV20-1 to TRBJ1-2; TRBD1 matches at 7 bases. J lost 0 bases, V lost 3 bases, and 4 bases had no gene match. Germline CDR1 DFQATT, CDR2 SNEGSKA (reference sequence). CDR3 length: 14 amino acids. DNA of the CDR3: TGCAGTGCTAGGGTACAGGGGACTAACTATGGCTACACCTTC. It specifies CSARVQGTNYGYTF.

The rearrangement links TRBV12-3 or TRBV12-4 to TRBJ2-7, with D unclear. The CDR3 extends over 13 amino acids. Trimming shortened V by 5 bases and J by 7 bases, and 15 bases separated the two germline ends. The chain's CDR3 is CASSPMPHVEQYF. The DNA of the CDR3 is TGTGCCAGCAGTCCGATGCCGCACGTGGAGCAGTACTTC.

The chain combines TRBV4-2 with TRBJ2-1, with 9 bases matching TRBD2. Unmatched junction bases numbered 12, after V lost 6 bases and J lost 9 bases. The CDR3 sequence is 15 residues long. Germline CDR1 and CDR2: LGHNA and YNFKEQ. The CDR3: CASRSGRGGGFEQFF. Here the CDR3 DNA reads TGTGCCAGCAGATCAGGGCGGGGGGGCGGATTTGAGCAGTTCTTC.

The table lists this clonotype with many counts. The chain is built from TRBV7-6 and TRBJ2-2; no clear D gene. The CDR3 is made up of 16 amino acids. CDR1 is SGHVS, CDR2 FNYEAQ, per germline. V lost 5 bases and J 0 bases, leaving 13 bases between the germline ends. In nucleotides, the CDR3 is TGTGCCAGCAGCGCCACTAAGGCAGCGAACACCGGGGAGCTGTTTTTT. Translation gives CASSATKAANTGELFF. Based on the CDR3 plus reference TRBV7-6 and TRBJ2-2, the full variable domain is GAGVSQSPRYKVTKRGQDVALRCDPISGHVSLYWYRQALGQGPEFLTYFNYEAQQDKSGLPNDRFSAERPEGSISTLTIQRTEQRDSAMYRCASSATKAANTGELFFGEGSRLTVL.

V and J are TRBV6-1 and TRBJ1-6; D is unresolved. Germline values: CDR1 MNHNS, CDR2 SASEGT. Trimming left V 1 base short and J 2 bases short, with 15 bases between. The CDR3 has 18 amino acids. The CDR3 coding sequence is TGTGCCAGCAGTGAAGTGGAGTTAGTGAGCCCCTATAATTCACCCCTCCACTTT. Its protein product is CASSEVELVSPYNSPLHF.

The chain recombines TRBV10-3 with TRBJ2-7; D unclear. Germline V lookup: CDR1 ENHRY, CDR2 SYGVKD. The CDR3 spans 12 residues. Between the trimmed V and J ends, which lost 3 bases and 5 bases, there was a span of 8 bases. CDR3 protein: CAISDRVHEQYF. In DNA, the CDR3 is TGTGCCATCAGTGACCGTGTCCACGAGCAGTACTTC.

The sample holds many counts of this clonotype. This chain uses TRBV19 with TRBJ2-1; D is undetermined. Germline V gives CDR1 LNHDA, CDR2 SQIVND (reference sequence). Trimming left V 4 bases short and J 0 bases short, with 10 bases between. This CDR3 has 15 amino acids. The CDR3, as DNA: TGTGCCAGTAGTAAGGGCGGAAGCTCCTACAATGAGCAGTTCTTC. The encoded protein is CASSKGGSSYNEQFF.

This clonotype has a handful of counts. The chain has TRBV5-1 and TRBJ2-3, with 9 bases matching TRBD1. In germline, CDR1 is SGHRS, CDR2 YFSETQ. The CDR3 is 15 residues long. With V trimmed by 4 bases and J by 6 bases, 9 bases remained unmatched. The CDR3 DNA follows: TGCGCCAGCAGCCGGGACAGGGAACTTGCTGATACGCAGTATTTT. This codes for CASSRDRELADTQYF. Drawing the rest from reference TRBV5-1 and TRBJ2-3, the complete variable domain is KAGVTQTPRYLIKTRGQQVTLSCSPISGHRSVSWYQQTPGQGLQFLFEYFSETQRNKGNFPGRFSGRQFSNSRSEMNVSTLELGDSALYLCASSRDRELADTQYFGPGTRLTVL.

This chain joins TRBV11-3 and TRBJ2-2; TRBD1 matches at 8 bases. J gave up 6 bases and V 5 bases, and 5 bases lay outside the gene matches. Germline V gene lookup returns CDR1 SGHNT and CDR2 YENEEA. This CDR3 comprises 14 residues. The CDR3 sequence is CASSNTGGPGELFF. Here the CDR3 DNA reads TGTGCCAGCAGCAATACAGGGGGGCCCGGGGAGCTGTTTTTT.

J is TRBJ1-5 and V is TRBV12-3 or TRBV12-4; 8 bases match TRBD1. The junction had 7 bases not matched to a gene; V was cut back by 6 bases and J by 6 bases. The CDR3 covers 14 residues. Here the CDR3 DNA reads TGTGCCAGCAGCGTTGGACAGGGCGGTCAGCCCCAGCATTTT. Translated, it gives CASSVGQGGQPQHF.

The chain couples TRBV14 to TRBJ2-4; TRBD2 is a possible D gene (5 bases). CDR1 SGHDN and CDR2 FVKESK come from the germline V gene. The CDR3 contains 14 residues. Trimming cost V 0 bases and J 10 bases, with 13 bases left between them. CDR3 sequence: CASSQDGPAGIQYF. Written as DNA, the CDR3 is TGTGCCAGCAGCCAAGACGGGCCGGCGGGTATTCAGTACTTC.